The 2 T cell receptor beta chains below all came from one sample that was sequenced in a study of blood T cells in healthy people across ages. Together with a sample-barcoded 5' primer, a J-beta primer mix was included in a second PCR lasting roughly 6 to 12 cycles. TCRdb passed the 5' RACE reads through MiXCR, listing each CDR3 protein once. The profile covers 1 million to 1.2 million distinct CDR3 sequences, with around two fifths appearing a single time and around 12% taken by the ten largest. Sequencing was done on a sample of blood. The receptors originated from a young man in good health.

This chain connects TRBV7-3 to TRBJ2-3; 11 bases line up with TRBD1. Trimming at V came to 4 bases and at J to 5 bases, leaving 5 bases not matched to a gene. Germline CDR1 reads SGHTA; CDR2 reads FQGTGA. CDR3 length equals 15 residues. The CDR3 sequence is CASSSRDRGKDTQYF. The CDR3 nucleotides read TGTGCCAGCAGCTCAAGGGACAGGGGGAAAGATACGCAGTATTTT.

Note on this clonotype: The junction departs from germline at one end; a sequencing error may be responsible. The chain uses TRBV20-1 and TRBJ1-1; D not certain. Germline V gene data show CDR1 as DFQATT and CDR2 as SNEGSKA (reference sequence). The CDR3 extends over 12 amino acids. The CDR3 nucleotides read TGCTGTGCTAAACTGGGGTGGACTGAAGCTTTCTTT. It yields the protein CCAKLGWTEAFF.